Each of the 12 T cell receptor beta chains below was sequenced from the same sample in a study of blood T cells in healthy people across ages. A second about 7 to 11 cycle PCR used barcoded and J-beta primers. TCRdb used MiXCR to reprocess the 5' RACE reads, holding one entry per CDR3 protein. The profile shows about 2 million distinct CDR3 sequences, roughly 50% of them singletons. The sequenced sample consisted of blood. These receptors all stem from a woman aged 40 to 50 in good health.

This sequence joins TRBV7-9 and TRBJ1-6, with TRBD1 matching over 7 bases. V was pared by 5 bases and J by 7 bases, with 5 bases of the junction left unmatched. Germline values: CDR1 SEHNR, CDR2 FQNEAQ (reference sequence). The length of the CDR3 is 14 residues. This CDR3 reads CASSRGGLNSPLHF. CDR3 nucleotides: TGTGCCAGCAGCCGAGGGGGCTTAAATTCACCCCTCCACTTT.

This clonotype turned up a few times. The genes are TRBV20-1 and TRBJ1-5, with 10 bases matching TRBD1. The CDR3 loop spans 16 amino acids. Trimming removed 1 base from V and 7 bases from J; junction bases left unmatched: 10. Germline loops: CDR1 DFQATT, CDR2 SNEGSKA (reference sequence). The chain's CDR3 is CSARGGGTGERQPQHF. The CDR3 DNA reads as TGCAGTGCTAGAGGGGGTGGGACAGGGGAACGGCAGCCCCAGCATTTT.

The CDR3 loop is CSAPARDSEWETQYF. The CDR3 nucleotides are TGCAGTGCTCCCGCCCGTGACAGCGAGTGGGAGACCCAGTACTTC. The chain carries TRBV20-1 and TRBJ2-5; TRBD1 might be the D (5 bases). The CDR3 totals 15 residues. CDR1 and CDR2 (germline): DFQATT, SNEGSKA (reference sequence). V was pared by 5 bases and J by 5 bases, with 21 bases between.

The V call is TRBV28, the J call TRBJ2-1, with D uncertain. Germline CDR1 reads MDHEN; CDR2 reads SYDVKM. This CDR3 is built from 11 residues. The V end lost 5 bases, the J end lost 8 bases, and 7 bases lay between the germline ends. The CDR3 loop reads CASSRTHEQFF. The CDR3 DNA reads as TGTGCCAGCAGTAGGACGCATGAGCAGTTCTTC. The whole variable domain, remainder taken from reference TRBV28 and TRBJ2-1, is DVKVTQSSRYLVKRTGEKVFLECVQDMDHENMFWYRQDPGLGLRLIYFSYDVKMKEKGDIPEGYSVSREKKERFSLILESASTNQTSMYLCASSRTHEQFFGPGTRLTVL.

This chain links TRBV24-1 with TRBJ2-2; D uncertain. Germline V gene lookup returns CDR1 KGHDR and CDR2 SFDVKD. Trimming pared 9 bases from V and 3 bases from J, leaving 7 bases between. The CDR3 covers 12 residues. The DNA of the CDR3 is TGTGCCACCCGCAGTTACACCGGGGAGCTGTTTTTT. Translated, it gives CATRSYTGELFF.

This clonotype was observed a handful of times. The V gene is TRBV4-2, the J gene TRBJ2-3, with D possibly matching TRBD2 (6 bases). There are 13 residues in the CDR3. Trimming took off 10 bases at V and 4 bases at J, with 15 bases between the two ends. CDR1 is LGHNA, CDR2 YNFKEQ, per germline. The CDR3 is CATGGERADTQYF. In DNA form, the CDR3 reads TGTGCCACCGGCGGGGAACGAGCAGATACGCAGTATTTT.

CDR3 region: CASSDFWLETQYF. The CDR3 DNA reads TGTGCCAGCAGTGATTTTTGGTTGGAGACCCAGTACTTC. This chain links TRBV6-1 with TRBJ2-5; D remains ambiguous. Deletions cut 3 bases from V and 5 bases from J, with 10 bases between. The CDR3 is 13 amino acids. Germline CDR1 MNHNS, CDR2 SASEGT.

The chain carries TRBV7-3 and TRBJ2-3; D is unresolved. Germline V gene lookup returns CDR1 SGHTA and CDR2 FQGTGA. The CDR3 extends over 13 amino acids. Trimming took off 2 bases at V and 6 bases at J, with 9 bases between the two ends. CDR3 loop: CASSLFAADTQYF. In nucleotides, the CDR3 is TGTGCCAGCAGCTTATTTGCCGCTGATACGCAGTATTTT.

This clonotype showed up many times. The V call is TRBV5-1, the J call TRBJ2-5; D is ambiguous. Germline V lookup: CDR1 SGHRS, CDR2 YFSETQ. V lost 3 bases and J lost 2, with 8 bases in between. The CDR3 contains 13 residues. Here the CDR3 DNA reads TGCGCCAGCAGCTCCCTGGTACAAGAGACCCAGTACTTC. This gives the protein CASSSLVQETQYF.

A remark on this clonotype: A read error may account for a junction end that differs from germline. V gene TRBV20-1 combines with J gene TRBJ2-5, with 7 bases fitting TRBD1. Germline assignment: CDR1 DFQATT and CDR2 SNEGSKA (reference sequence). The CDR3 consists of 15 residues. DNA of the CDR3: TGTAGTGCTAGAGGGGGACAGACTAATCAAGAGACCCAGTACTTC. As protein: CSARGGQTNQETQYF.

The chain has TRBV7-6 and TRBJ2-7; D uncertain. The ends were cut back, 5 bases at V and 3 bases at J, with 14 bases in the middle. Per the germline V gene, CDR1 is SGHVS and CDR2 is FNYEAQ. The length of the CDR3 is 14 residues. CDR3 sequence: CASSPADTGYEQYF. The CDR3 DNA follows: TGTGCCAGCAGCCCCGCTGATACGGGCTACGAGCAGTACTTC.

In its sample, this clonotype was seen a few times. The V call is TRBV3-1, the J call TRBJ2-7; D may be TRBD2 (6 bases). CDR3 length: 15 residues. Trimming stripped 4 bases from V and 2 bases from J, with 15 bases between. Germline CDR1 is LGHDT and CDR2 is YNNKEL (reference sequence). CDR3 residues: CASSLHPGLTYEQYF. DNA of the CDR3: TGTGCCAGCAGCCTCCACCCGGGACTCACCTACGAGCAGTACTTC.